This T cell receptor beta chain was sequenced for a study of cytomegalovirus exposure and HLA in healthy donors (dated by TCRdb to the late 2010s). A note on the overall study: According to a later analysis, one platform produced both the roughly 130 validation repertoires and the 730 or so repertoires of the first cohort. The aim of the study was to test whether cataloging public T cell receptors could identify signatures of past pathogen exposure. A separate validation cohort of 90 to 150 different subjects was used in addition to the 666-subject first cohort. To predict cytomegalovirus infection status, the study combined high-throughput TCR immunosequencing, statistical association of individual TCRs with disease status, and machine learning. Beyond this particular receptor, the publication reports: In both the original and validation cohorts, the classifier was reported to diagnose cytomegalovirus status with high specificity and sensitivity. It was suggested by the authors that the approach could potentially be generalized to other disease states and immunological phenotypes. In the study, about 150 TCR beta chains were listed as associated with cytomegalovirus. A few of the identified cytomegalovirus-associated TCR beta chains were confirmed in vitro to be specific for cytomegalovirus antigens. Subsequent analysis determined that TCRs grouped into clusters in the first cohort also showed a tendency toward co-occurrence across the 120 or so validation repertoires, and approximately 93% of cluster scores exceeded 0. All 120 or so repertoires were used to score co-occurrence in the validation cohort in a later analysis, because that analysis had no HLA typing for the cohort. Most TCR sequences were observed very rarely across donors, whereas some public TCRs were present in many individuals.

The donors belonged to the validation cohort of 120 subjects, which was separate from the approximately 660-subject first cohort. The germline V gene (reference sequence) provides CDR1 SSHAT and CDR2 FNYEAQ. The CDR3 holds 14 amino acids from the cysteine to the phenylalanine. The only DNA kept is the CDR3, 42 bases in frame from the first base. Library creation used the immunoSEQ multiplex PCR assay. On the study's bioinformatics: A statistical classification framework was built for diagnosing cytomegalovirus status from the catalog of TCR beta chain sequences. Not all clones reach the TCRdb copy of this immuneACCESS table, which keeps in-frame sequences only. Checked studies attribute under half of the gap to unresolved V genes and leave the rest unexplained. The DNA was the basis for D and trimming; V, J and clone size are from that table. The sample yields around 140,000 clones; more than 75% were counted once. 7.5% to 9% of the sample comes from the top ten.

In regard to this clone: Its antigen remains undetermined. Mismatch with germline at one junction end may stem from a read error.

The rearranged chain carries TRBV7-7 and TRBJ2-1, with 7 bases in between that match TRBD2. The clonotype was recovered from a young man in good health and CMV-seropositive. The sample was PBMCs. The CDR3 protein sequence reads: CASSLGLADNEQFF. At the DNA level, the sequence is TGTGCTAGCAGCTTGGGGCTAGCGGACAATGAGCAGTTCTTC.